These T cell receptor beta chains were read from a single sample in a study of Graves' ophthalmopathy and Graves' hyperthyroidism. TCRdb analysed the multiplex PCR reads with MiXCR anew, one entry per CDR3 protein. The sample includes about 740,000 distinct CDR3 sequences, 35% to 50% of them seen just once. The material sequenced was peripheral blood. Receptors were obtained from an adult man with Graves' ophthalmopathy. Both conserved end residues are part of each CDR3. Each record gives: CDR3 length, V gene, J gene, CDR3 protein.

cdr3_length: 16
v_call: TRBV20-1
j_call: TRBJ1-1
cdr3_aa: CSARGGAGVDGTEAFF

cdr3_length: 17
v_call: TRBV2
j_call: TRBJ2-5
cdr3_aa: CASVPGLAGGVQETQYF

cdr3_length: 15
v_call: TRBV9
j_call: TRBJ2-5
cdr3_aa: CASSPPGTSGETQYF

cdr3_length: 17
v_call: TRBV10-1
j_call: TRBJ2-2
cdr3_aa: CSHSRLGPPPHTGELFF

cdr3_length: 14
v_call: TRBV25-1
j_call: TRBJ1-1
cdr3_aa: CASVGPAMNTEAFF

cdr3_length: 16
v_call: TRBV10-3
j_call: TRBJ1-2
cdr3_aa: CAISESYGTGVGGYTF

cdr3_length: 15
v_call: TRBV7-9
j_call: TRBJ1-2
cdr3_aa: CASSLVGQGYYGYTF

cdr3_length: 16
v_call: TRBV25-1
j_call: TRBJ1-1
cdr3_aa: CASSPTGGVSYTEAFF

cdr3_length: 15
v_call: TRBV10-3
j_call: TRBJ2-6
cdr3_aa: CAISESGSGANVLTF

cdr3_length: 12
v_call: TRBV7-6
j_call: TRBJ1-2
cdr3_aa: CASSPLAKGYTF

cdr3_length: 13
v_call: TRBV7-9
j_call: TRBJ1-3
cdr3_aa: CASSWSVGNTIYF

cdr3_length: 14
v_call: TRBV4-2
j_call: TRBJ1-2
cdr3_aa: CASSHTGTAYGYTF

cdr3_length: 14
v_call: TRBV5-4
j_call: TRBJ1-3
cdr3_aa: CASSWGGTGNTIYF

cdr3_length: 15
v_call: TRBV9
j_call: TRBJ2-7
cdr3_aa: CASSVEGTINDERYF

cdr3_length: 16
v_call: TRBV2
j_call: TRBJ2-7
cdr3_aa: CASSGPLGQGNYEQYF

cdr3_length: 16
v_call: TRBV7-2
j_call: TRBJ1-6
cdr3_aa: CASSLLGGAGNSPLHF

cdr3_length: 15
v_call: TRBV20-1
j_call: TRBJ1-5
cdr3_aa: CSARPYISGNQPQHF

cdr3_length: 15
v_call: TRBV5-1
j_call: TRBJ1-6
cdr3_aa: CASSSNTVRNSPLHF

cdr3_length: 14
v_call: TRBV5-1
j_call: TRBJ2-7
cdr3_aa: CASSLQGARYEQYF

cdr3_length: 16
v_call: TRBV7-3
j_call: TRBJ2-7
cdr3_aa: CASSLSGEDGAYEQYF

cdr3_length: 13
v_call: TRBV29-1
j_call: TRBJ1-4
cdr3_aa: CSVVGQGHEKLFF

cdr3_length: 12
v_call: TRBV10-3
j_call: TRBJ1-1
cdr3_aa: CAITGEGTEAFF

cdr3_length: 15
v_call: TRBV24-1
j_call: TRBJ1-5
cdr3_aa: CASSFRRGSNQPQHF

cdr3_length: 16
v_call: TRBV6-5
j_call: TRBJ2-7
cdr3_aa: CASSYRTSGSAEEQYF

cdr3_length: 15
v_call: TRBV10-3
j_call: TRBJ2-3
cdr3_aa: CASSVLGGGTDTQYF

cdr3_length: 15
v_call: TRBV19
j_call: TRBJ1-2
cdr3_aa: CASIPRGQGVYGYTF

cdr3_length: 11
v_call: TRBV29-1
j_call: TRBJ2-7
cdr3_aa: CSVETSYEQYF

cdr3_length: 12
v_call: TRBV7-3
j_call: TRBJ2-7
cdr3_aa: CASSPQDGEQYF

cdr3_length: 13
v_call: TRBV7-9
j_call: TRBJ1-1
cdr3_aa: CASSEGGNTEASF

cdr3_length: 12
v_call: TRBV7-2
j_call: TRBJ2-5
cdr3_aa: CASSLSLETQYF

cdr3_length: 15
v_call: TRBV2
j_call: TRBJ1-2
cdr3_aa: CASSEESGANYGYTF

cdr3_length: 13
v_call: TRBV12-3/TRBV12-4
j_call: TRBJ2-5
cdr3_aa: CASSAGGMETQYF

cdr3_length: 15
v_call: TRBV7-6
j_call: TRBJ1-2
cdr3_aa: CASSLGLGGTYGYTF

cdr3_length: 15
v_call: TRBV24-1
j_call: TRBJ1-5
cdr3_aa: CATSARDRANQPQHF

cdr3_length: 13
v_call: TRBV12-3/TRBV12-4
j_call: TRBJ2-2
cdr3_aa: CASSWPGTGELFF

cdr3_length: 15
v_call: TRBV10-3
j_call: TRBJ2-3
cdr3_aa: CASNPTGSSGDTQYF

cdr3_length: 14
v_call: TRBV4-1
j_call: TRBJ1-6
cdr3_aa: CASSQGPRGSPLHF